A selection of T cell receptor beta chains follows, all from one sample in a study of OX40 agonist ivuxolimab in advanced cancers. Profiled with immunoSEQ multiplex PCR; TCRdb holds only in-frame clones, not every one. Of 50,000 to 60,000 clones listed, about 90% were seen once; the top ten hold around 6.4%. The sequenced sample was CD4+ or CD8+ T cells sorted from blood, obtained in a trial of the OX40 agonist ivuxolimab. All receptors come from an adult with an advanced solid tumor such as melanoma, head and neck, liver or kidney cancer. Each CDR3 is given with its conserved first and last residue. The D gene is left open where the match is weak. Not all rows give a size; the values are once, few, many and, for expanded clones, a class.

D: TRBD1; size: NA; length: 19; V: TRBV10-2; J: TRBJ1-5; CDR3: CASSGLRTGGPLDNQPQHF; DNA: TGCGCCAGCAGTGGTTTAAGGACAGGGGGACCCTTAGACAATCAGCCCCAGCATTTT
D: NA; size: NA; length: 13; V: TRBV6-1; J: TRBJ1-2; CDR3: CASSEGTTHSYTF; DNA: TGTGCCAGCAGTGAAGGTACGACGCACAGCTACACCTTC
D: TRBD2; size: NA; length: 15; V: TRBV7-9; J: TRBJ2-1; CDR3: CASSPTSGGSSEQFF; DNA: TGTGCCAGCAGCCCGACTAGCGGGGGGTCGAGTGAGCAGTTCTTC
D: NA; size: NA; length: 12; V: TRBV5-1; J: TRBJ2-5; CDR3: CASSLAMETQYF; DNA: TGCGCCAGCAGCTTGGCCATGGAGACCCAGTACTTC
D: NA; size: NA; length: 14; V: TRBV6-1; J: TRBJ1-2; CDR3: CASSASQGSYGYTF; DNA: TGTGCCAGCAGTGCCTCGCAGGGAAGCTATGGCTACACCTTC
D: NA; size: NA; length: 14; V: TRBV18; J: TRBJ1-1; CDR3: CASSPGGVNTEAFF; DNA: TGTGCCAGCTCACCAGGCGGGGTGAACACTGAAGCTTTCTTT
D: NA; size: few; length: 16; V: TRBV2; J: TRBJ1-4; CDR3: CATSASAWTADEKLFF; DNA: TGTGCCACCTCCGCCTCCGCCTGGACAGCGGATGAAAAACTGTTTTTT
D: TRBD1; size: NA; length: 13; V: TRBV13; J: TRBJ1-1; CDR3: CASSVRTGVEAFF; DNA: TGTGCCAGCAGCGTTCGGACAGGGGTTGAAGCTTTCTTT
D: NA; size: NA; length: 14; V: TRBV29-1; J: TRBJ1-2; CDR3: CSVEGGQNLDGYTF; DNA: TGCAGCGTTGAAGGGGGCCAGAACTTAGATGGCTACACCTTC
D: TRBD2; size: NA; length: 16; V: TRBV27; J: TRBJ2-7; CDR3: CASRSPGLRGGGEQYF; DNA: TGTGCCAGCAGGTCCCCCGGCCTGCGGGGGGGTGGTGAGCAGTACTTC
D: NA; size: NA; length: 12; V: TRBV19; J: TRBJ2-5; CDR3: CASSGGWGTQYF; DNA: TGTGCCAGTAGTGGGGGGTGGGGGACCCAGTACTTC
D: NA; size: NA; length: 14; V: TRBV10-1; J: TRBJ2-5; CDR3: CASSDRGVGETQYF; DNA: TGCGCCAGCAGTGATAGGGGCGTGGGAGAGACCCAGTACTTC
D: NA; size: NA; length: 14; V: TRBV19; J: TRBJ2-7; CDR3: CASSTPGHTYEQYF; DNA: TGTGCCAGTAGTACCCCGGGACATACCTACGAGCAGTACTTC
D: TRBD2; size: NA; length: 15; V: TRBV19; J: TRBJ2-5; CDR3: CASSTGGGATETQYF; DNA: TGTGCCAGTAGTACGGGCGGGGGGGCGACGGAGACCCAGTACTTC
D: NA; size: NA; length: 12; V: TRBV28; J: TRBJ1-2; CDR3: CASSRTVYGYTF; DNA: TGTGCCAGCAGTCGGACAGTCTATGGCTACACCTTC
D: NA; size: NA; length: 12; V: TRBV5-4; J: TRBJ2-4; CDR3: CASRGPKNIQYF; DNA: TGTGCCAGCAGGGGGCCCAAAAACATTCAGTACTTC
D: TRBD1; size: NA; length: 16; V: TRBV6-5; J: TRBJ2-7; CDR3: CASSYSGQRVKDEQYF; DNA: TGTGCCAGCAGTTACTCGGGACAGCGCGTTAAAGACGAGCAGTACTTC
D: NA; size: NA; length: 16; V: TRBV7-6; J: TRBJ1-3; CDR3: CASSLTGSFGGNTIYF; DNA: TGTGCCAGCAGCTTAACAGGGTCTTTTGGCGGAAACACCATATATTTT
D: TRBD1; size: NA; length: 14; V: TRBV9; J: TRBJ1-2; CDR3: CASSLGRDREGYTF; DNA: TGTGCCAGCAGCCTGGGGCGGGACAGGGAGGGCTACACCTTC
D: TRBD2; size: NA; length: 15; V: TRBV7-7; J: TRBJ2-7; CDR3: CASSPERGVSYEQYF; DNA: TGTGCCAGCAGTCCTGAGCGGGGGGTCTCCTACGAGCAGTACTTC
D: NA; size: NA; length: 14; V: TRBV19; J: TRBJ1-2; CDR3: CASSMAARDYGYTF; DNA: TGTGCCAGTAGTATGGCCGCCAGGGACTATGGCTACACCTTC
D: NA; size: NA; length: 14; V: TRBV5-5; J: TRBJ2-5; CDR3: CASSLGQLQETQYF; DNA: TGTGCCAGCAGCTTGGGACAGCTCCAAGAGACCCAGTACTTC
D: NA; size: NA; length: 14; V: TRBV25-1; J: TRBJ2-3; CDR3: CASRRGAGTDTQYF; DNA: TGTGCCAGCAGGAGGGGGGCCGGCACAGATACGCAGTATTTT
D: NA; size: NA; length: 15; V: TRBV6-5; J: TRBJ2-5; CDR3: CASSPGGWGGETQYF; DNA: TGTGCCAGCAGTCCCGGCGGTTGGGGCGGGGAGACCCAGTACTTC
D: NA; size: NA; length: 15; V: TRBV7-2; J: TRBJ1-5; CDR3: CASSLVAGDNQPQHF; DNA: TGTGCCAGCAGCTTAGTGGCGGGCGATAATCAGCCCCAGCATTTT
D: TRBD2; size: NA; length: 19; V: TRBV7-2; J: TRBJ2-5; CDR3: CASSNYGTSGGPGQETQYF; DNA: TGTGCCAGCAGCAACTACGGGACTAGCGGGGGGCCCGGGCAAGAGACCCAGTACTTC
D: NA; size: once; length: 13; V: TRBV10-2; J: TRBJ2-1; CDR3: CASSESPANEQFF; DNA: TGCGCCAGCAGTGAGTCCCCAGCGAATGAGCAGTTCTTC
D: NA; size: NA; length: 15; V: TRBV7-9; J: TRBJ1-1; CDR3: CASSRYGGSNTEAFF; DNA: TGTGCCAGCAGCCGCTATGGGGGATCGAACACTGAAGCTTTCTTT
D: NA; size: few; length: 17; V: TRBV7-9; J: TRBJ1-6; CDR3: CASSRYGGQDNFSPLHF; DNA: TGTGCCAGCAGCAGATACGGGGGGCAGGATAATTTTTCACCCCTCCACTTT
D: NA; size: once; length: 15; V: TRBV6-1; J: TRBJ1-1; CDR3: CASSEIWGMNTEAFF; DNA: TGTGCCAGCAGTGAAATATGGGGCATGAACACTGAAGCTTTCTTT
D: TRBD2; size: NA; length: 21; V: TRBV5-1; J: TRBJ2-3; CDR3: CASSLGTSGRLSTLSTDTQYF; DNA: TGCGCCAGCAGCTTGGGGACTAGCGGGCGGCTGTCTACGCTTAGCACAGATACGCAGTATTTT
D: NA; size: NA; length: 15; V: TRBV5-6; J: TRBJ2-6; CDR3: CASSIGVPGANVLTF; DNA: TGTGCCAGCAGCATAGGGGTCCCTGGGGCCAACGTCCTGACTTTC
D: NA; size: NA; length: 14; V: TRBV7-2; J: TRBJ1-4; CDR3: CASSLFGANEKLFF; DNA: TGTGCCAGCAGCTTATTCGGGGCTAATGAAAAACTGTTTTTT
D: NA; size: NA; length: 14; V: TRBV28; J: TRBJ1-5; CDR3: CASSFGVGNQPQHF; DNA: TGTGCCAGCAGTTTTGGGGTAGGCAATCAGCCCCAGCATTTT
D: NA; size: NA; length: 16; V: TRBV9; J: TRBJ1-5; CDR3: CASSAGGPYSNQPQHF; DNA: TGTGCCAGCAGCGCTGGGGGGCCCTATAGCAATCAGCCCCAGCATTTT
D: NA; size: NA; length: 18; V: TRBV10-3; J: TRBJ1-2; CDR3: CAISESTPGLIPNYGYTF; DNA: TGTGCCATCAGTGAGTCGACCCCGGGCTTAATTCCTAACTATGGCTACACCTTC
D: NA; size: NA; length: 13; V: TRBV7-9; J: TRBJ1-3; CDR3: CASSPFWGNTIYF; DNA: TGTGCCAGCAGCCCGTTTTGGGGAAACACCATATATTTT
D: TRBD1; size: NA; length: 15; V: TRBV6-4; J: TRBJ1-6; CDR3: CASRTRTGFNSPLHF; DNA: TGTGCCAGCAGAACGAGGACAGGGTTCAATTCACCCCTCCACTTT
D: TRBD1; size: NA; length: 19; V: TRBV6-4; J: TRBJ1-5; CDR3: CASIYRDREVRRRNQPQHF; DNA: TGTGCCAGCATATACCGGGACAGGGAAGTCCGGAGGAGGAATCAGCCCCAGCATTTT
D: NA; size: NA; length: 13; V: TRBV27; J: TRBJ2-2; CDR3: CASRLTRTGELFF; DNA: TGTGCCAGCAGACTGACACGGACCGGGGAGCTGTTTTTT
D: NA; size: NA; length: 12; V: TRBV5-6; J: TRBJ2-2; CDR3: CASSLVDGELFF; DNA: TGTGCCAGCAGCTTGGTTGACGGGGAGCTGTTTTTT
D: NA; size: NA; length: 14; V: TRBV19; J: TRBJ2-1; CDR3: CASSLSRVVDEQFF; DNA: TGTGCCAGTAGTCTCAGTAGAGTGGTGGATGAGCAGTTCTTC
D: NA; size: NA; length: 15; V: TRBV19; J: TRBJ1-5; CDR3: CASSKAWDSNQPQHF; DNA: TGTGCCAGTTCCAAGGCCTGGGATAGCAATCAGCCCCAGCATTTT
D: NA; size: NA; length: 12; V: TRBV5-1; J: TRBJ2-1; CDR3: CASSSQGNEQFF; DNA: TGCGCCAGCAGCTCACAGGGAAATGAGCAGTTCTTC
D: NA; size: NA; length: 14; V: TRBV30; J: TRBJ1-2; CDR3: CAWSVDSTDYGYTF; DNA: TGTGCCTGGAGTGTAGACTCGACTGACTATGGCTACACCTTC
D: NA; size: NA; length: 15; V: TRBV19; J: TRBJ1-1; CDR3: CASSTTWRPRTEAFF; DNA: TGTGCCAGTAGTACGACCTGGCGGCCACGCACTGAAGCTTTCTTT
D: NA; size: NA; length: 15; V: TRBV19; J: TRBJ1-5; CDR3: CASSIARPTNQPQHF; DNA: TGTGCCAGTAGTATAGCGAGACCGACGAATCAGCCCCAGCATTTT
D: TRBD1; size: NA; length: 14; V: TRBV9; J: TRBJ2-7; CDR3: CASSQGDRVGEQYF; DNA: TGTGCCAGCAGCCAAGGGGACAGGGTGGGTGAGCAGTACTTC
D: NA; size: few; length: 16; V: TRBV5-1; J: TRBJ1-4; CDR3: CASSLVPGSTNEKLFF; DNA: TGCGCCAGCAGCTTGGTTCCGGGCTCAACTAATGAAAAACTGTTTTTT
D: NA; size: NA; length: 14; V: TRBV18; J: TRBJ1-4; CDR3: CASSAQNPNEKLFF; DNA: TGTGCCAGCTCAGCACAGAACCCAAATGAAAAACTGTTTTTT
D: NA; size: NA; length: 14; V: TRBV6-6; J: TRBJ1-6; CDR3: CASSLGTQVSPLHF; DNA: TGTGCCAGCAGCCTCGGGACCCAGGTTTCACCCCTCCACTTT